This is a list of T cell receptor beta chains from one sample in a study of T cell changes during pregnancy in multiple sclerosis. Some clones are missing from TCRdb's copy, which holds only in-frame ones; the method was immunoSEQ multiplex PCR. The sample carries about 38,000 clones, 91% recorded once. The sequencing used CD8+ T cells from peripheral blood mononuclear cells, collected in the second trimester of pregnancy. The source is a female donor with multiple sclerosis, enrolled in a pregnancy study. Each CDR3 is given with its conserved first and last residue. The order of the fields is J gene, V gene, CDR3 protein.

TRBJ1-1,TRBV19,CASSPLGQGAPIAFF
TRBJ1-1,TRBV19,CASSITGGWNTEAFF
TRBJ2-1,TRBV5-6,CASSNRDIYNEQFF
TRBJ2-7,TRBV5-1,CASSLEGLAHYSYEQYF
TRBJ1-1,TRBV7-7,CASSHNMNTEAFF
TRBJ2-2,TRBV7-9,CASRERGDTGELFF
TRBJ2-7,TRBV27,CASSLSPSFYEQYF
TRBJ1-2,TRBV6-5,CASSYGTPYGYTF
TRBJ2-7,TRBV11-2,CASSLGSYEQYF
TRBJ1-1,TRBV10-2,CASSYDRGLIEAFF
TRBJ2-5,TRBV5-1,CASSFFPGQTETQYF
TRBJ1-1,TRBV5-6,CASSLARGEAFF
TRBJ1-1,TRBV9,CASSIRRETGDTEAFF
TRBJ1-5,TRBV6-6,CASSYLNQPQHF
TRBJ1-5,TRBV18,CASSRWSGSNQPQHF
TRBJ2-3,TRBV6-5,CASSKGQAIPDTQYF
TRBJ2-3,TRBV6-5,CASSVSGGSTDTQYF
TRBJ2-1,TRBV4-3,CASSQSLLWTRPTQDEQFF
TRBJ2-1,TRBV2,CASSEGGGSPYNEQFF
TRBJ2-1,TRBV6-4,CASSDSDRRGLAGLDNEQFF
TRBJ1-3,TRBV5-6,CASSQDTGTGNTIYF
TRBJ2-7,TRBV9,CASSVGQGESDEQYF
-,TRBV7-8,CASSFYPGASGVREQYF
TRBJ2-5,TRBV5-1,CASSSGGGLAGFETQYF
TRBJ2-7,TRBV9,CASSSREGSYEQYF
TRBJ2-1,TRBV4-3,CASSQDMVREGNDNEQFF
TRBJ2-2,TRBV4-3,CASSQENAGGYTGELFF
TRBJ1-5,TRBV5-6,CASSMTGFRQPQHF
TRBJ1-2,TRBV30,CAWSSTGGNYGYTF
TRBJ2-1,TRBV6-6,CASSRSLGAPKGEQFF
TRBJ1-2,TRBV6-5,CASSSFASYGYTF
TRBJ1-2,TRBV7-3,CASSPNQSPPINYGYTF
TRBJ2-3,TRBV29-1,CSVDSAGSHTDTQYF
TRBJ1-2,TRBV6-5,CASSRDRMDGYTF
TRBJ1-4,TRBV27,CASSMGQGISTNEKLFF
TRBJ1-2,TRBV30,CAWGTENYGYTF
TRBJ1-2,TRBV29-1,CSVEDAWGQGRLEYGYTF
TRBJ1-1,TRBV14,CASSLSGLNTEAFF
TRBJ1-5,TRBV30,CAWSSGNQPQHF
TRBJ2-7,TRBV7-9,CASSAGGHSYEQYF
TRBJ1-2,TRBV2,CARGHRGYGYTF
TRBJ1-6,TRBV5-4,CASSLRQDNSPLHF
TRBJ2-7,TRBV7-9,CASSFPIAGASYEQYF
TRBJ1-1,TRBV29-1,CSAAFPTRNTEAFF
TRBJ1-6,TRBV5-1,CASSLVPGENSPLHF
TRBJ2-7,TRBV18,CASSPDYQYEQYF
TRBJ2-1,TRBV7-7,CASSPPGGEQFF
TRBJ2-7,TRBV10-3,CAISELGLAGVNEQYF
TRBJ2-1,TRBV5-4,CASSLGLAGSYNEQFF
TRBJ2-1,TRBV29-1,CSVASGGVDEQFF
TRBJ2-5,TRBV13,CASSTRNRAGETQYF
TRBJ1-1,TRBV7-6,CASSLDRGTEAFF
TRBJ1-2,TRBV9,CASSVAGEGVGYTF